One sample yielded the 31 T cell receptor beta chains listed below, sequenced in a study of identical twins (dated by TCRdb to the mid-2010s). Library preparation was by 5' RACE. Data came from an Illumina HiSeq 2000. TCRdb trimmed public reads at Q25 via fastp, called clones via MiXCR and kept in-frame beta chains. CDR3 protein sequences are deduplicated, and each keeps its most common genes and DNA. The table for this sample lists 300,000 or so distinct CDR3 sequences; roughly 8.6% of them were counted only once. The top ten hold approximately 7% of the sample. The same sample was also used in a study of yellow fever vaccine responses in identical twins.

Sequenced: CD8+ T cells sorted from blood. The receptor set was obtained from a young woman in good health.

This clonotype was detected many times. V is TRBV10-3 and J is TRBJ2-7; D may match TRBD1 or TRBD2 (5 bases each). The germline gives CDR1 ENHRY, CDR2 SYGVKD. The CDR3 runs to 14 residues. V was clipped by 6 bases and J by 4 bases, with 16 bases between them. The CDR3 DNA reads TGTGCCATCAGGAACCCAGGGAGTGATTACGAGCAGTACTTC. It codes for CAIRNPGSDYEQYF.

This clonotype was recorded many times. The rearrangement joins TRBV27 to TRBJ2-5, with D possibly being TRBD1 or TRBD2 (5 bases each). CDR3 length equals 13 residues. From germline, CDR1 is MNHEY and CDR2 SMNVEV (reference sequence). Trimming stripped 5 bases from V and 2 bases from J, with 9 bases between. CDR3 in amino acids: CASSLWGQETQYF. The CDR3 DNA reads as TGTGCCAGCAGTCTGTGGGGGCAAGAGACCCAGTACTTC.

This clonotype was found many times. The chain has TRBV6-2 or TRBV6-3 and TRBJ1-2; 7 positions agree with TRBD1. The CDR3 loop spans 15 amino acids. J lost 4 bases, V lost 0 bases, and 5 bases had no gene match. CDR1 is MNHEY, CDR2 SVGEGT, per germline. CDR3 DNA sequence: TGTGCCAGCAGTTACTCCGACAGGGAATTCTATGGCTACACCTTC. Protein sequence: CASSYSDREFYGYTF.

This clonotype was observed a few times. A read error may account for a junction end that differs from germline. This chain uses TRBV7-7 with TRBJ2-7; D is uncertain. The CDR3 length is 13 residues. Germline CDR1 and CDR2: SSHAT and FNYEAQ (reference sequence). The CDR3 DNA reads TGTGCTAGCAGCTTAACCCCTTACTACGAGCAGTACTTC. Amino acid sequence: CASSLTPYYEQYF.

The chain recombines TRBV4-2 with TRBJ1-1; D is undetermined. Germline CDR1 is LGHNA and CDR2 is YNFKEQ. The CDR3 has 14 amino acids. The V gene lost 1 base and the J gene lost 5 bases, with 11 bases spanning the gap. Written as DNA, the CDR3 is TGTGCCAGCAGCCAAGCGCCTACCGGGACTGAAGCTTTCTTT. Translated, it gives CASSQAPTGTEAFF.

This chain connects TRBV29-1 to TRBJ2-7, with D possibly being TRBD1 or TRBD2 (6 bases each). The CDR3 loop spans 13 amino acids. The germline V and J ends were trimmed by 3 bases and 4 bases, with 13 bases remaining between them. The germline V gene has CDR1 SQVTM and CDR2 ANQGSEA. CDR3 loop: CSVELGGRYEQYF. The DNA of the CDR3 is TGCAGCGTTGAGCTCGGGGGCAGGTACGAGCAGTACTTC.

The chain carries TRBV4-3 and TRBJ2-7; 7 bases agree with TRBD1. CDR1 is LGHNA, CDR2 YSLEER, per germline. The CDR3 totals 15 residues. V dropped 4 bases and J dropped 2; count of bases not matched to a gene: 8. CDR3 region: CASSPHSGTAYEQYF. CDR3 bases: TGCGCCAGCAGCCCACATTCCGGGACAGCCTACGAGCAGTACTTC.

The V and J genes are TRBV7-6 and TRBJ2-1; unclear D gene. The CDR3 is 14 residues long. The V and J ends lost 5 bases and 8 bases respectively, with 16 bases between them. Germline-derived CDR1 and CDR2 are SGHVS and FNYEAQ. As DNA, the CDR3 is TGTGCCAGCAGCCACAACTTTGTAGAAGATGAGCAGTTCTTC. Translation gives CASSHNFVEDEQFF.

The rearrangement links TRBV19 to TRBJ2-5, with D perhaps TRBD1 or TRBD2 (5 bases each). This CDR3 spans 16 amino acids. Trimming removed 7 bases at V and 4 bases at J, with 22 bases between. Germline CDR1 is LNHDA and CDR2 is SQIVND (reference sequence). The CDR3 loop reads CASMQGERNLGETQYF. The CDR3 DNA sequence: TGTGCCAGTATGCAAGGGGAGCGCAACCTGGGAGAGACCCAGTACTTC.

This clonotype was counted only a few times. This chain joins TRBV11-2 and TRBJ2-3; 13 bases match TRBD2. With V trimmed by 5 bases and J by 2 bases, 7 bases remained unmatched. The CDR3 length is 17 residues. Germline values: CDR1 SGHAT, CDR2 FQNNGV. The CDR3 sequence: CASSPPGLAGYTDTQYF. Written as DNA, the CDR3 is TGTGCCAGCAGCCCTCCGGGACTAGCGGGGTACACAGATACGCAGTATTTT.

This clonotype was detected ten times or more. The gene calls are TRBV10-3 and TRBJ2-1; no clear D gene. This CDR3 is built from 16 residues. The germline gives CDR1 ENHRY, CDR2 SYGVKD. The germline V and J ends were trimmed by 3 bases and 5 bases, with 17 bases remaining between them. The DNA for the CDR3 is TGTGCCATCAGTGATGGGGTATGGCAGGCCGACAATGAGCAGTTCTTC. The encoded protein is CAISDGVWQADNEQFF.

There are a few counts of this clonotype. This chain uses TRBV2 with TRBJ1-4, with D perhaps matching TRBD1 (5 bases). Germline V gives CDR1 SNHLY, CDR2 FYNNEI. The V end lost 5 bases, the J end lost 5 bases, and 18 bases lay between the germline ends. The CDR3 totals 16 residues. The CDR3 protein is CASSPGTAPLNEKLFF. The CDR3 region has the DNA TGTGCCAGCAGTCCTGGGACTGCCCCTCTAAATGAAAAACTGTTTTTT. The full variable domain, completed using reference TRBV2 and TRBJ1-4, is EPEVTQTPSHQVTQMGQEVILRCVPISNHLYFYWYRQILGQKVEFLVSFYNNEISEKSEIFDDQFSVERPDGSNFTLKIRSTKLEDSAMYFCASSPGTAPLNEKLFFGSGTQLSVL.

This clonotype was counted at least ten times. The CDR3 reads CASSDPTGGFSNEQFF. In nucleotides, the CDR3 is TGCGCCAGCAGTGACCCGACAGGGGGATTCTCCAATGAGCAGTTCTTC. The chain recombines TRBV10-1 with TRBJ2-1; TRBD1 aligns across 9 bases. The length of the CDR3 is 16 residues. Germline V gene data show CDR1 as WNHNN and CDR2 as SYGVQD (reference sequence). With V trimmed by 3 bases and J by 6 bases, 9 bases remained unmatched.

This clonotype was counted a few times. The chain is built from TRBV6-2 or TRBV6-3 and TRBJ2-7, with TRBD2 matching 12 bases. CDR3 size: 17 residues. Unmatched junction bases numbered 13, after V lost 6 bases and J lost 4 bases. The germline V gene encodes CDR1 MNHEY and CDR2 SVGEGT. CDR3 region: CASSGGGTSGSQYEQYF. The CDR3 DNA is TGTGCCAGCAGCGGCGGGGGGACTAGCGGGTCTCAATACGAGCAGTACTTC.

The chain couples TRBV14 to TRBJ2-1; 9 nucleotides agree with TRBD2. Germline lookup yields CDR1 SGHDN and CDR2 FVKESK. V lost 0 bases, J lost 5 bases, and 5 bases stayed unmatched. This CDR3 contains 16 residues. CDR3 DNA sequence: TGTGCCAGCAGCCAAGAATGGGGACTAGCAAACAATGAGCAGTTCTTC. Translating gives CASSQEWGLANNEQFF.

This clonotype was recorded many times. The chain uses TRBV4-1 and TRBJ2-7, with D uncertain. Germline CDR1 and CDR2: MGHRA and YSYEKL. Trimming left V 1 base short and J 4 bases short, with 11 bases between. CDR3 size: 14 residues. CDR3 region: CASSQANKNYEQYF. The CDR3 nucleotides read TGCGCCAGCAGCCAAGCGAACAAGAATTACGAGCAGTACTTC.

At least ten counts were recorded for this clonotype. The chain combines TRBV27 with TRBJ2-2, with TRBD1 identical over 7 bases. The germline V gene encodes CDR1 MNHEY and CDR2 SMNVEV (reference sequence). The length of the CDR3 is 15 residues. After removal of 2 bases from V and 7 bases from J, the junction contained 7 bases not matched to a gene. The CDR3 bases are TGTGCCAGCAGTTTAAGCAGGGACAGATACGGGGAGCTGTTTTTT. It codes for CASSLSRDRYGELFF.

The genes are TRBV10-3 and TRBJ2-1; 9 nucleotides match TRBD1. Trimming took 4 bases from V and 8 from J; bases not matched to a gene: 6. Germline V gives CDR1 ENHRY, CDR2 SYGVKD. The CDR3 contains 14 residues. CDR3 region: CAISGWDRAHEQFF. CDR3 DNA: TGTGCCATCAGTGGATGGGACAGGGCCCATGAGCAGTTCTTC.

The J gene is TRBJ2-7, the V gene TRBV4-3, with 8 nucleotides matching TRBD1. This CDR3 is built from 17 residues. The germline gives CDR1 LGHNA, CDR2 YSLEER. With 0 bases clipped from V and 5 bases from J, the junction kept 12 bases outside the gene matches. The CDR3 nucleotides read TGCGCCAGCAGCCAAGATATGCCCAGCCAGGGGGCTGACGAGCAGTACTTC. This translates into CASSQDMPSQGADEQYF.

This clonotype was detected many times. V is TRBV4-1 and J is TRBJ2-7; possibly TRBD1 or TRBD2 for D (6 bases each). This CDR3 is built from 15 residues. Trimming cost V 0 bases and J 3 bases, with 12 bases left between them. Per the germline V gene, CDR1 is MGHRA and CDR2 is YSYEKL. The CDR3 DNA reads as TGCGCCAGCAGCCAAGAAGGGGGGAGAGTCTACGAGCAGTACTTC. It is translated as CASSQEGGRVYEQYF.

V and J are TRBV3-1 and TRBJ2-7, with D hard to call. The CDR3 sequence is 15 residues long. Germline CDR1 and CDR2: LGHDT and YNNKEL (reference sequence). Trimming pared 0 bases from V and 0 bases from J, leaving 9 bases between. In DNA form, the CDR3 reads TGTGCCAGCAGCCAAGAACGCGGCAGCTCCTACGAGCAGTACTTC. Its translation: CASSQERGSSYEQYF.

Many counts were recorded for this clonotype. This chain joins TRBV29-1 and TRBJ2-3; D uncertain. The CDR3 consists of 16 residues. V was shortened by 0 bases and J by 3 bases, with 16 bases between the two germline ends. Germline V CDR1 and CDR2: SQVTM, ANQGSEA. In DNA, the CDR3 is TGCAGCGTTGAAGATCCGAGCGTTGCCGATACAGATACGCAGTATTTT. Protein sequence: CSVEDPSVADTDTQYF.

This clonotype was observed a few times. The chain recombines TRBV6-2 or TRBV6-3 with TRBJ2-5; D perhaps matches TRBD2 (5 bases). The V end was cut by 2 bases, the J end by 2 bases, with 18 bases between. Per the germline V gene, CDR1 is MNHEY and CDR2 is SVGEGT. This CDR3 comprises 17 residues. The CDR3 nucleotides are TGTGCCAGCAGTTACCTTGTAGGCAGCGGCATGCAAGAGACCCAGTACTTC. Translated: CASSYLVGSGMQETQYF.

A few counts support this clonotype. The J gene is TRBJ2-2, the V gene TRBV6-2 or TRBV6-3; 8 nucleotides align to TRBD1. The V gene end was trimmed by 2 bases and the J gene end by 8 bases; junction bases not matched to a gene: 13. There are 17 residues in the CDR3. Per germline, CDR1 MNHEY and CDR2 SVGEGT. The CDR3 here is CASSYPLGDRGVGELFF. The DNA for the CDR3 is TGTGCCAGCAGTTACCCCCTCGGTGACAGGGGAGTTGGGGAGCTGTTTTTT.

This clonotype was observed at least ten times. The V and J genes are TRBV10-3 and TRBJ2-2; possibly TRBD1 for D (5 bases). The V end was cut by 7 bases, the J end by 2 bases, with 8 bases between. Germline V CDR1 and CDR2: ENHRY, SYGVKD. This CDR3 comprises 13 residues. As DNA, the CDR3 is TGTGCCATCACGACAGAAAACACCGGGGAGCTGTTTTTT. Translation gives CAITTENTGELFF.

This clonotype was counted a few times. The chain links TRBV28 to TRBJ2-7; TRBD2 agrees at 10 bases. Trimming cost V 3 bases and J 4 bases; bases outside gene matches: 3. Germline CDR1 is MDHEN and CDR2 is SYDVKM. This CDR3 has 14 amino acids. CDR3 sequence (DNA): TGTGCCAGCAGTTTTGAGCGGGGGGGGTACGAGCAGTACTTC. Translated, it gives CASSFERGGYEQYF.

This clonotype was recorded many times. The genes are TRBV15 and TRBJ2-7, with D uncertain. The CDR3 consists of 13 residues. In germline, CDR1 is LNHNV, CDR2 YYDKDF (reference sequence). The V gene lost 0 bases and the J gene lost 0 bases, with 3 bases spanning the gap. The CDR3: CATSREISYEQYF. The CDR3, as DNA: TGTGCCACCAGCAGAGAAATCTCCTACGAGCAGTACTTC.

The gene calls are TRBV7-9 and TRBJ2-7, with 12 bases aligning to TRBD1. CDR3 length: 16 residues. CDR1 is SEHNR and CDR2 is FQNEAQ in the germline V gene (reference sequence). V was clipped by 4 bases and J by 2 bases; unmatched bases: 6. CDR3 sequence: CASSSPGQGATYEQYF. The CDR3 bases are TGTGCCAGCAGCTCGCCGGGACAGGGGGCCACCTACGAGCAGTACTTC.

In this sample, this clonotype turned up many times. The chain joins TRBV4-1 to TRBJ1-3; maybe TRBD1 (5 bases). CDR3 size: 16 residues. The V end lost 0 bases, the J end lost 3 bases, and 12 bases lay between the germline ends. The germline V gene has CDR1 MGHRA and CDR2 YSYEKL. The CDR3 is CASSQEPGMGGNTIYF. Here the CDR3 DNA reads TGCGCCAGCAGCCAAGAACCAGGGATGGGTGGAAACACCATATATTTT.

The chain has TRBV24-1 and TRBJ2-1; no firm D call. The CDR3 is 16 residues long. Germline values: CDR1 KGHDR, CDR2 SFDVKD. The CDR3 DNA follows: TGTGCTACACCAAGTGTCGGTTCCATGGACTACAATGAGCAGTTCTTC. Residues: CATPSVGSMDYNEQFF.

This clonotype was counted a few times. This chain uses TRBV28 with TRBJ2-7; possibly TRBD1 for D (5 bases). This CDR3 region has 13 residues. The germline V gene has CDR1 MDHEN and CDR2 SYDVKM. Trimming removed 8 bases from V and 7 bases from J, with 18 bases in between. The CDR3 DNA reads TGTGCCAGCGCCTCCACCCCAGGGTATGAGCAGTACTTC. Translation: CASASTPGYEQYF.